This entry lists 10 T cell receptor beta chains sequenced from one sample in a study of T cells in Graves' hyperthyroidism and ophthalmopathy. Researchers amplified the TCR beta CDR3 regions from RNA transcripts. RT-PCR in the first round (using the HTBI primer set) targeted the TCR CDR3. MiXCR, run by TCRdb on the multiplex PCR reads, gives a single entry per CDR3 protein. The sample shows fewer than 450,000 distinct CDR3 sequences, roughly 15% of them seen only once. Sequencing was performed on blood. Source of these receptors: a woman between 25 and 40 years old with Graves' hyperthyroidism that later progressed to Graves' ophthalmopathy.

This clonotype has a count of ten or more. The chain employs TRBV12-3 or TRBV12-4 and TRBJ2-1, with 8 positions matching TRBD2. The CDR3 sequence is 13 residues long. Germline trimming cut 6 bases from V and 10 bases from J; bases unmatched to any gene: 8. The CDR3 nucleotides read TGTGCCAGCAGCCCCGGGGGGGGGCCAGAGCAGTTCTTC. Its translation is CASSPGGGPEQFF.

There are many counts of this clonotype. J is TRBJ1-1 and V is TRBV10-3; the D gene is possibly TRBD1 (5 bases). Looked up from germline, CDR1 is ENHRY and CDR2 is SYGVKD. V was shortened by 0 bases and J by 7 bases, with 9 bases between the two germline ends. This CDR3 region has 13 residues. CDR3 in DNA: TGTGCCATCAGTGAGTCATGGGGGATTGAAGCTTTCTTT. Translation gives CAISESWGIEAFF.

In this sample, this clonotype turned up many times. This chain connects TRBV12-3 or TRBV12-4 to TRBJ2-5; 10 nucleotides match TRBD1. The length of the CDR3 is 18 residues. V shed 1 base, J shed 5 bases, and the junction held 13 bases outside the gene matches. CDR3 sequence: CASSLGTGGVFGTETQYF. CDR3 DNA: TGTGCCAGCAGTTTAGGGACAGGGGGAGTATTTGGGACCGAGACCCAGTACTTC.

This chain uses TRBV4-1 with TRBJ1-1; 8 nucleotides align to TRBD1. The CDR3 extends over 20 amino acids. Per germline, CDR1 MGHRA and CDR2 YSYEKL. Unmatched junction bases numbered 16, after V lost 0 bases and J lost 1 base. The CDR3 spells CASSQDIIPRGPRQNTEAFF. As DNA, the CDR3 is TGCGCCAGCAGCCAAGATATCATCCCCAGGGGGCCTAGGCAGAACACTGAAGCTTTCTTT.

The rearrangement links TRBV5-1 to TRBJ2-1; a possible D gene is TRBD2 (5 bases). The CDR3 is made up of 13 amino acids. The V gene lost 4 bases and the J gene lost 10 bases, with 15 bases spanning the gap. Germline CDR1 and CDR2: SGHRS and YFSETQ. CDR3 sequence reads: CASSPLGGHEQFF. The CDR3 DNA reads as TGCGCCAGCAGCCCCCTAGGCGGGCACGAGCAGTTCTTC.

In its sample, this clonotype was seen many times. V gene TRBV10-2 combines with J gene TRBJ2-7; no clear D gene. Germline loops: CDR1 WSHSY, CDR2 SAAADI. The ends were cut back, 0 bases at V and 4 bases at J, with 10 bases in the middle. The CDR3 runs to 14 residues. CDR3 residues: CASSESDEVYEQYF. The CDR3 DNA follows: TGCGCCAGCAGTGAGTCGGATGAGGTTTACGAGCAGTACTTC.

The rearrangement joins TRBV10-3 to TRBJ2-3, with D unresolved. Germline CDR1 is ENHRY and CDR2 is SYGVKD. The CDR3 extends over 12 amino acids. V lost 4 bases to trimming and J lost 6 bases, with 8 bases between them. The CDR3 protein is CAISVSMDTQYF. In DNA form, the CDR3 reads TGTGCCATCAGTGTCTCAATGGATACGCAGTATTTT.

This clonotype was counted ten times or more. The V gene is TRBV7-8, the J gene TRBJ2-5; 13 bases are shared with TRBD2. J gave up 4 bases and V 4 bases, and 3 bases lay outside the gene matches. From germline, CDR1 is SGHVS and CDR2 FQNEAQ. The CDR3 is made up of 15 amino acids. As DNA, the CDR3 is TGTGCCAGCAGCTCAGGACTAGCGGGAGTAGAGACCCAGTACTTC. Translating gives CASSSGLAGVETQYF.

This clonotype was seen many times. V is TRBV20-1 and J is TRBJ2-1, with TRBD2 identical over 9 bases. From germline, CDR1 is DFQATT and CDR2 SNEGSKA (reference sequence). J gave up 1 base and V 6 bases, and 16 bases lay outside the gene matches. The CDR3 has 18 residues. The CDR3 here is CSANSGYSGGHSYNEQFF. CDR3 DNA sequence: TGCAGTGCCAATTCCGGGTATAGCGGGGGTCATTCCTACAATGAGCAGTTCTTC.

The chain carries TRBV9 and TRBJ2-5; D is possibly TRBD1 (5 bases). This CDR3 has 13 residues. Germline V gene data show CDR1 as SGDLS and CDR2 as YYNGEE. Trimming took 0 bases from V and 5 from J, leaving 8 bases between them. CDR3 coding DNA: TGTGCCAGCAGCGTAGGACAGTCGGAGACCCAGTACTTC. Protein sequence: CASSVGQSETQYF. Supplemented by reference TRBV9 and TRBJ2-5, the full variable domain reads DSGVTQTPKHLITATGQRVTLRCSPRSGDLSVYWYQQSLDQGLQFLIQYYNGEERAKGNILERFSAQQFPDLHSELNLSSLELGDSALYFCASSVGQSETQYFGPGTRLLVL.